This T cell receptor (beta chain) was sequenced for a study of blood T cell repertoires in COVID-19. Study-wide background: The United States, Italy and Spain were the sources of the acute and convalescent COVID-19 samples. T cells, B-cell-depleted T cells, or PBMCs supplied cDNA or gDNA.

A few counts support this clone. As originally analysed: Reference gene primer amplification in the assay estimated nucleated cell counts. Here immunoSEQ multiplex PCR was the method, and the copy in TCRdb shows in-frame clones only, minus some. V and J calls and clone size come straight from that table; D and trimming were deduced from the DNA. Among about 15,000 clones listed, around 73% were seen once. V shed 3 bases, J shed 2 bases, and the junction held 4 bases outside the gene matches. The CDR3 sequence is 14 residues long. The germline V gene encodes CDR1 MDHEN and CDR2 SYDVKM. The sequence derives from a human donor in a cohort sampled during active COVID-19. The sequencing sample was made of peripheral blood. V gene TRBV28 combines with J gene TRBJ2-7; 7 bases are shared with TRBD1. The CDR3 DNA follows: TGTGCCAGCAGTTTCCGCGGACAGGCCTACGAGCAGTACTTC. Protein: CASSFRGQAYEQYF.